A selection of T cell receptor beta chains follows, all from one sample in a study of identical twins. TCRdb re-derived calls from the 5' RACE reads in MiXCR, one entry per CDR3 protein. The sample records around 670,000 distinct CDR3 sequences, around 6.1% being singletons. Sequenced: naive T cells sorted from blood. Receptors originate from a man younger than 35 in good health. CDR3s include the opening cysteine and the closing phenylalanine or tryptophan.

v_gene: TRBV3-1
CDR3aa: CASSQKTWGYPTRDTTYEQYF

v_gene: TRBV20-1
CDR3aa: CSARGTNTGELFF

v_gene: TRBV29-1
CDR3aa: CSVEQGTRKNIQYF

v_gene: TRBV20-1
CDR3aa: CSARDRLVGTDTQYF

v_gene: TRBV24-1
CDR3aa: CATSENGLAGGNEQFF

v_gene: TRBV27
CDR3aa: CASSFQGGAPGRFF

v_gene: TRBV28
CDR3aa: CASSLPRLVYEQYF

v_gene: TRBV10-3
CDR3aa: CAISEFTGGAINEQFF

v_gene: TRBV20-1
CDR3aa: CSARSTGDQPQHF

v_gene: TRBV7-2
CDR3aa: CASRPGLAGVLVF

v_gene: TRBV7-9
CDR3aa: CASRQGGSGTDTQYF

v_gene: TRBV28
CDR3aa: CASGGVYEQYF

v_gene: TRBV19
CDR3aa: CASSLPAVDTQYF

v_gene: TRBV7-8
CDR3aa: CASNPTNTGGTGELFF

v_gene: TRBV18
CDR3aa: CASSPPESSTEAFF

v_gene: TRBV6-1
CDR3aa: CASSHRNTGELFF

v_gene: TRBV7-9
CDR3aa: CASSARTWTREQYF

v_gene: TRBV12-3/TRBV12-4
CDR3aa: CASSFHGVAANEKLFF

v_gene: TRBV6-2/TRBV6-3
CDR3aa: CASSYGRGPSSNEQFF

v_gene: TRBV7-8
CDR3aa: CASSLGGQVLMNTEAFF

v_gene: TRBV10-3
CDR3aa: CATSPGRYEQYF

v_gene: TRBV6-1
CDR3aa: CASSTTSGRSYNEQFF

v_gene: TRBV7-2
CDR3aa: CASSPGGSGNNEQYF

v_gene: TRBV5-1
CDR3aa: CASSSQGARTEAFF

v_gene: TRBV6-2/TRBV6-3
CDR3aa: CASSASGDSYNEQFF

v_gene: TRBV7-2
CDR3aa: CASSLGTVTGSRNTIYF

v_gene: TRBV15
CDR3aa: CATSPGHNYGYTF

v_gene: TRBV28
CDR3aa: CASSFSGADTQYF

v_gene: TRBV28
CDR3aa: CASRREGEQFF

v_gene: TRBV7-8
CDR3aa: CASSLEVGRYEQYF

v_gene: TRBV7-7
CDR3aa: CASSSFGGEETQYF

v_gene: TRBV19
CDR3aa: CASEDRSYNEQFF

v_gene: TRBV5-1
CDR3aa: CASRPVGGPNSYNEQFF

v_gene: TRBV12-3/TRBV12-4
CDR3aa: CASSPDRVAYNEQFF

v_gene: TRBV10-3
CDR3aa: CAISESGQHSNQPQHF

v_gene: TRBV28
CDR3aa: CASQLAGVNEQFF

v_gene: TRBV4-1
CDR3aa: CASSQERGEGAYNEQFF

v_gene: TRBV6-5
CDR3aa: CASSYSGLAVTDTQYF

v_gene: TRBV14
CDR3aa: CASSLRDNVPYEQYF

v_gene: TRBV12-3/TRBV12-4
CDR3aa: CASSPDPRVPDTQYF

v_gene: TRBV20-1
CDR3aa: CSASPSAGGETQYF

v_gene: TRBV19
CDR3aa: CASSGLALGTGELFF

v_gene: TRBV12-3/TRBV12-4
CDR3aa: CASSAGTPGEQFF

v_gene: TRBV29-1
CDR3aa: CSVHWDRHTGELFF

v_gene: TRBV10-3
CDR3aa: CAIRGEVHEQFF

v_gene: TRBV12-3/TRBV12-4
CDR3aa: CASSLIGGRYNEQFF

v_gene: TRBV9
CDR3aa: CASSVAGGHEKLFF

v_gene: TRBV20-1
CDR3aa: CSATGTGGARNTEAFF

v_gene: TRBV28
CDR3aa: CASSFVVGVGAKTIQYF

v_gene: TRBV29-1
CDR3aa: CSVEEGDRPRETQYF

v_gene: TRBV5-1
CDR3aa: CATSKLRDRNNEQFF

v_gene: TRBV12-3/TRBV12-4
CDR3aa: CASSRGMSSGNTIYF